The 28 T cell receptor beta chains given below trace back to one sample, sequenced in a study of shared clonotypes between healthy human individuals. Some clones are missing from TCRdb's copy, which holds only in-frame ones; the method was immunoSEQ multiplex PCR. Of about 2.1 million clones in the sample, about 92% are singletons; the top ten hold roughly 1.8%. Naive CD8 isolation took CD45RO-negative cells positively selected for CCR7 and excluded terminally differentiated effector memory CD45RA+ cells. The source material was naive CD8+ T cells from PBMCs. These receptors were taken from a man in his late teens or twenties in good health. Some clones in this sample may be carry-over from other donors' samples.

The chain is built from TRBV7-3 and TRBJ2-2; D not resolved. CDR1 and CDR2 from the germline V gene are SGHTA and FQGTGA. Between the trimmed V and J ends, which lost 2 bases and 3 bases, there was a span of 16 bases. CDR3 length equals 17 residues. CDR3 sequence reads: CASSLYAPASHTGELFF. The CDR3 region has the DNA TGTGCCAGCAGCTTATATGCTCCAGCGTCCCACACCGGGGAGCTGTTTTTT.

The chain is built from TRBV4-3 and TRBJ2-7; D might be TRBD1 (6 bases). This CDR3 comprises 14 residues. V was clipped by 1 base and J by 3 bases, with 10 bases between them. The germline V gene has CDR1 LGHNA and CDR2 YSLEER. The CDR3 sequence is CASSQAQGRYEQYF. The CDR3 nucleotides read TGCGCCAGCAGCCAAGCGCAGGGGCGCTACGAGCAGTACTTC.

This chain links TRBV18 with TRBJ2-1; a weak D match, TRBD2 (6 bases). V lost 5 bases and J lost 4, with 12 bases in between. Per the germline V gene, CDR1 is KGHSH and CDR2 is LQKENI. The CDR3 is 14 amino acids. The CDR3: CASSSGTRYNEQFF. The CDR3 DNA reads TGTGCCAGCTCATCCGGGACTCGGTACAATGAGCAGTTCTTC.

This clone came up once. The rearrangement links TRBV19 to TRBJ2-7; possibly TRBD2 for D (6 bases). V lost 1 base, J lost 3 bases, and 10 bases lay in between. Germline V gene sequence: CDR1 LNHDA, CDR2 SQIVND (reference sequence). CDR3 length: 14 residues. The CDR3 DNA reads TGTGCCAGTAGTATAGCGGAGGGTTTCTACGAGCAGTACTTC. Translation gives CASSIAEGFYEQYF.

The rearrangement links TRBV7-3 to TRBJ2-3, with 10 bases lining up with TRBD2. This CDR3 contains 16 residues. CDR1 SGHTA and CDR2 FQGTGA come from the germline V gene. Trimming took 2 bases from V and 2 from J; bases not matched to a gene: 4. The CDR3 loop reads CASSLLAGAPTDTQYF. In nucleotides, the CDR3 is TGTGCCAGCAGCTTACTAGCGGGGGCCCCCACAGATACGCAGTATTTT.

CDR3 protein: CASSSSDGTRYNEQFF. The CDR3 bases are TGTGCCAGCAGCTCCAGCGACGGAACCCGATACAATGAGCAGTTCTTC. The chain combines TRBV7-9 with TRBJ2-1; D is ambiguous. This CDR3 is built from 16 residues. Trimming removed 4 bases from V and 4 bases from J, with 17 bases in between. Germline V CDR1 and CDR2: SEHNR, FQNEAQ (reference sequence).

V usage is TRBV11-1 and J usage is TRBJ1-1; 8 bases map to TRBD1. V dropped 4 bases and J dropped 0; count of bases not matched to a gene: 7. Per germline, CDR1 SGHAT and CDR2 FQDESV (reference sequence). The CDR3 consists of 16 residues. The CDR3 protein is CASSSPGGAVNTEAFF. The CDR3 coding sequence is TGTGCCAGCAGCTCACCAGGGGGCGCGGTGAACACTGAAGCTTTCTTT. Drawing the rest from reference TRBV11-1 and TRBJ1-1, the complete variable domain is EAEVAQSPRYKITEKSQAVAFWCDPISGHATLYWYRQILGQGPELLVQFQDESVVDDSQLPKDRFSAERLKGVDSTLKIQPAELGDSAMYLCASSSPGGAVNTEAFFGQGTRLTVV.

The chain carries TRBV27 and TRBJ2-7; 8 nucleotides agree with TRBD2. The CDR3 has 16 residues. Germline CDR1 is MNHEY and CDR2 is SMNVEV (reference sequence). V was clipped by 2 bases and J by 4 bases; unmatched bases: 10. The CDR3 reads CASSLRWREDKYEQYF. CDR3 coding DNA: TGTGCCAGCAGTTTACGTTGGCGGGAGGACAAGTACGAGCAGTACTTC.

This sequence joins TRBV19 and TRBJ2-5; D might be TRBD2 (6 bases). The J call may be mistaken, given a closer DNA end match to TRBJ2-7. The CDR3 length is 15 residues. Per the germline V gene, CDR1 is LNHDA and CDR2 is SQIVND (reference sequence). Here the CDR3 reads CASSKGTYVTYEQYF. CDR3 coding DNA: TGTGCCAGTAGTAAAGGGACTTATGTTACCTACGAGCAGTACTTC.

This sequence joins TRBV29-1 and TRBJ2-1; D possibly corresponds to TRBD2 (7 bases). Germline assignment: CDR1 SQVTM and CDR2 ANQGSEA. V lost 4 bases to trimming and J lost 3 bases, with 13 bases between them. CDR3 length: 14 amino acids. CDR3 amino acids: CSVGGGAIYNEQFF. CDR3 coding DNA: TGCAGCGTTGGTGGGGGGGCCATCTACAATGAGCAGTTCTTC.

The chain has TRBV7-9 and TRBJ2-5; the D gene could be TRBD1 or TRBD2 (5 bases each). The CDR3 totals 16 residues. Germline V CDR1 and CDR2: SEHNR, FQNEAQ (reference sequence). The germline V and J ends were trimmed by 4 bases and 3 bases, with 18 bases remaining between them. The CDR3 region has the DNA TGTGCCAGCAGCTCCCCGGGCTCCCGAGGGGAAGAGACCCAGTACTTC. It is translated as CASSSPGSRGEETQYF.

The V call is TRBV5-1, the J call TRBJ2-1, with D tentatively TRBD2 (5 bases). Trimming cost V 1 base and J 5 bases, with 10 bases left between them. CDR3 size: 14 residues. Germline lookup yields CDR1 SGHRS and CDR2 YFSETQ. The CDR3 region is CASSLTGNNNEQFF. As DNA, the CDR3 is TGCGCCAGCAGCTTGACGGGGAATAACAATGAGCAGTTCTTC.

The chain joins TRBV11-2 to TRBJ2-1; no definite D call. The CDR3 consists of 16 residues. CDR1 is SGHAT and CDR2 is FQNNGV in the germline V gene. Trimming removed 4 bases at V and 7 bases at J, with 20 bases between. The CDR3 here is CASSSRTGPALNEQFF. CDR3 DNA: TGTGCCAGCAGCTCGAGAACCGGACCAGCACTAAATGAGCAGTTCTTC.

A remark on this clone: Other DNA sequences in the sample encode the same CDR3. V is TRBV29-1 and J is TRBJ2-7; TRBD2 agrees at 10 bases. The germline CDR1 and CDR2 sequences are SQVTM and ANQGSEA. The CDR3 sequence is 15 residues long. V dropped 1 base and J dropped 2; count of bases not matched to a gene: 5. This CDR3 is CSVEGLAGVPYEQYF. In DNA form, the CDR3 reads TGCAGCGTTGAAGGCCTAGCGGGAGTCCCCTACGAGCAGTACTTC.

The chain employs TRBV18 and TRBJ1-4; D remains ambiguous. The V and J ends lost 3 bases and 0 bases respectively, with 5 bases between them. The CDR3 consists of 14 residues. Germline CDR1 KGHSH, CDR2 LQKENI. The CDR3 coding sequence is TGTGCCAGCTCACCGGTCGCAACTAATGAAAAACTGTTTTTT. This sequence encodes CASSPVATNEKLFF.

This chain connects TRBV27 to TRBJ2-1; the match to TRBD2 covers 8 bases. V lost 7 bases, J lost 7 bases, and 9 bases stayed unmatched. Germline CDR1 reads MNHEY; CDR2 reads SMNVEV (reference sequence). CDR3 length: 14 residues. CDR3: CASTLSGAGNEQFF. CDR3 nucleotides: TGTGCCAGCACCCTTAGCGGGGCAGGGAATGAGCAGTTCTTC.

The DNA of the CDR3 is TGTGCCAGCACCAAACGACTAGCGGGATACGAGCAGTACTTC. Translating it yields CASTKRLAGYEQYF. V is TRBV6-1 and J is TRBJ2-7; 11 positions match TRBD2. With V trimmed by 7 bases and J by 4 bases, 6 bases remained unmatched. This CDR3 is built from 14 residues. Germline V CDR1 and CDR2: MNHNS, SASEGT.

V gene TRBV7-8 combines with J gene TRBJ2-7; D call uncertain. The germline V gene has CDR1 SGHVS and CDR2 FQNEAQ. V lost 5 bases and J lost 6, with 11 bases in between. The length of the CDR3 is 12 residues. The CDR3 bases are TGTGCCAGCAGCCTCGGACGGTCCGAGCAGTACTTC. It is translated as CASSLGRSEQYF.

The chain couples TRBV28 to TRBJ2-1; D may be TRBD1 or TRBD2 (5 bases each). The CDR3 is made up of 15 amino acids. CDR1 MDHEN and CDR2 SYDVKM come from the germline V gene. The V and J ends lost 3 bases and 2 bases respectively, with 11 bases between them. The CDR3 DNA reads as TGTGCCAGCAGTTTTGAGCAGGGACCCTACAATGAGCAGTTCTTC. This encodes CASSFEQGPYNEQFF.

This clone was detected many times. This chain connects TRBV4-1 to TRBJ1-5; D gene ambiguous. V was shortened by 0 bases and J by 5 bases, with 8 bases between the two germline ends. CDR1 and CDR2 (germline): MGHRA, YSYEKL. This CDR3 is 14 amino acids long. CDR3 amino acids: CASSQDAGDQPQHF. DNA of the CDR3: TGCGCCAGCAGCCAAGACGCCGGGGATCAGCCCCAGCATTTT.

The chain uses TRBV6-6 and TRBJ1-5; D call uncertain. Germline values: CDR1 MNHNY, CDR2 SVGAGI (reference sequence). V dropped 2 bases and J dropped 5 bases, with 10 bases sitting between them. The CDR3 runs 14 residues. Here the CDR3 reads CASSYAGSHQPQHF. The CDR3 DNA reads as TGTGCCAGCAGTTACGCGGGTTCCCATCAGCCCCAGCATTTT.

The chain recombines TRBV27 with TRBJ2-2; the D is unclear. The CDR3 has 17 amino acids. From germline, CDR1 is MNHEY and CDR2 SMNVEV (reference sequence). The V end lost 3 bases, the J end lost 3 bases, and 17 bases lay between the germline ends. This CDR3 reads CASSFRVRSVDTGELFF. CDR3 bases: TGTGCCAGCAGTTTCCGAGTGAGATCGGTGGACACCGGGGAGCTGTTTTTT.

The rearrangement uses TRBV5-4 and TRBJ2-1, with TRBD2 matching 9 bases. This CDR3 contains 13 residues. Germline CDR1 is SGHNT and CDR2 is YYREEE (reference sequence). J lost 6 bases, V lost 6 bases, and 4 bases had no gene match. The CDR3 coding sequence is TGTGCCAGCAAAGAGACTAGCGGCAATGAGCAGTTCTTC. This codes for CASKETSGNEQFF.

The chain couples TRBV30 to TRBJ1-6, with D possibly being TRBD1 (5 bases). V lost 0 bases and J 0 bases, leaving 12 bases between the germline ends. The V gene's germline CDR1 is GTSNPN and CDR2 SVGIG (reference sequence). The CDR3 loop spans 17 amino acids. DNA for the CDR3: TGTGCCTGGAGTGTAAACAGGCTTATCTCCTATAATTCACCCCTCCACTTT. It yields the protein CAWSVNRLISYNSPLHF.

The chain links TRBV19 to TRBJ1-3, with D possibly matching TRBD1 (5 bases). Trimming removed 7 bases at V and 4 bases at J, with 23 bases between. This CDR3 has 17 amino acids. Per germline, CDR1 LNHDA and CDR2 SQIVND (reference sequence). CDR3 sequence: CASTNGPGRLEGNTIYF. CDR3 coding DNA: TGTGCCAGTACCAACGGCCCAGGGAGACTGGAGGGAAACACCATATATTTT.

The J gene is TRBJ2-1, the V gene TRBV19; D perhaps matches TRBD2 (6 bases). V lost 6 bases, J lost 0 bases, and 18 bases lay in between. CDR3 length: 17 residues. The V gene's germline CDR1 is LNHDA and CDR2 SQIVND (reference sequence). In DNA, the CDR3 is TGTGCCAGTAGCCCCGTAGGGCGGGGTAACTCCTACAATGAGCAGTTCTTC. Translation: CASSPVGRGNSYNEQFF.

Turning to this clone: In the same sample, other DNA sequences code for this CDR3. This sequence joins TRBV7-3 and TRBJ2-1; 10 bases map to TRBD2. Germline V lookup: CDR1 SGHTA, CDR2 FQGTGA. This CDR3 is 15 amino acids long. V trimming: 2 bases; J trimming: 5 bases; junction bases outside the gene matches: 3. The CDR3: CASSLGLAGDNEQFF. The DNA for the CDR3 is TGTGCCAGCAGCTTAGGGCTAGCGGGGGACAATGAGCAGTTCTTC.

The chain carries TRBV9 and TRBJ1-2; 10 nucleotides align to TRBD1. Trimming removed 4 bases from V and 4 bases from J; junction bases left unmatched: 10. The CDR3 is 16 amino acids. Germline CDR1 SGDLS, CDR2 YYNGEE. The chain's CDR3 is CASSLNRDRGGYGYTF. CDR3 nucleotides: TGTGCCAGCAGCCTAAATCGGGACAGGGGAGGCTATGGCTACACCTTC.